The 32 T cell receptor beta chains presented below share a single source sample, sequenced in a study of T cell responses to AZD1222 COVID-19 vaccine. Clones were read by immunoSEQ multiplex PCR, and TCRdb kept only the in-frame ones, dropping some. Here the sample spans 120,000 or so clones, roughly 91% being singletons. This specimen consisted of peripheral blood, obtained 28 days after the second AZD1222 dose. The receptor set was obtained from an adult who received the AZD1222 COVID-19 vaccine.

In DNA, the CDR3 is TGTGCCAGCAGTCAAGGGACGGGGACGATTATGAGGGACACTGAAGCTTTCTTT. This encodes CASSQGTGTIMRDTEAFF. The chain combines TRBV9 with TRBJ1-1; tentatively, D is TRBD1 (5 bases). The CDR3 consists of 18 residues. Germline CDR1 is SGDLS and CDR2 is YYNGEE. Trimming shortened V by 5 bases and J by 3 bases, and 26 bases separated the two germline ends.

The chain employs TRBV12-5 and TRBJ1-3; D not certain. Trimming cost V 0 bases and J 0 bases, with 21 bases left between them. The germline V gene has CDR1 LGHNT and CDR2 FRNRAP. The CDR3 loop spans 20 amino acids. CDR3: CASGLVHVTRNPYSGNTIYF. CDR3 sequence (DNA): TGTGCTAGTGGTTTGGTACATGTGACACGGAATCCTTACTCTGGAAACACCATATATTTT.

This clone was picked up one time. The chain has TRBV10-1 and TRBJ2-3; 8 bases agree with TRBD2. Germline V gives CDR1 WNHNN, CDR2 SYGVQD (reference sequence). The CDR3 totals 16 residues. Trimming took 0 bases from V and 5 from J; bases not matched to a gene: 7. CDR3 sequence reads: CASSESTGGEGDTQYF. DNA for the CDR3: TGCGCCAGCAGTGAGTCCACGGGAGGGGAGGGAGATACGCAGTATTTT.

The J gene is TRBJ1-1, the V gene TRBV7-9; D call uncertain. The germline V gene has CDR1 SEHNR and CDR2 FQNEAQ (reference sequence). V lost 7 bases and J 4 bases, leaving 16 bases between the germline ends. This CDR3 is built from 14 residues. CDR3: CASTRREVGTEAFF. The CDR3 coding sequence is TGTGCCAGCACCAGGCGGGAGGTGGGCACTGAAGCTTTCTTT. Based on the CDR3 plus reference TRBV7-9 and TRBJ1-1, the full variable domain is DTGVSQNPRHKITKRGQNVTFRCDPISEHNRLYWYRQTLGQGPEFLTYFQNEAQLEKSRLLSDRFSAERPKGSFSTLEIQRTEQGDSAMYLCASTRREVGTEAFFGQGTRLTVV.

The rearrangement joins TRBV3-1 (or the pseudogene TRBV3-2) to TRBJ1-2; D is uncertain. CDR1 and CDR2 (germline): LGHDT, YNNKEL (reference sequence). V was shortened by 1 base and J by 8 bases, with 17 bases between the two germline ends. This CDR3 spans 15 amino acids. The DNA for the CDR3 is TGTGCCAGCAGCCAAGCAGGAGATAATTTTGGAGGCTACACCTTC. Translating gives CASSQAGDNFGGYTF.

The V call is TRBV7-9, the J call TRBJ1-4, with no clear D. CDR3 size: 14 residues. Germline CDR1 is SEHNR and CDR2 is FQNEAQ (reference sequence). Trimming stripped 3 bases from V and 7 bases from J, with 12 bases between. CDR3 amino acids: CASSLGSGLEKLFF. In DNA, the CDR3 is TGTGCCAGCAGCTTGGGGTCCGGGCTTGAAAAACTGTTTTTT.

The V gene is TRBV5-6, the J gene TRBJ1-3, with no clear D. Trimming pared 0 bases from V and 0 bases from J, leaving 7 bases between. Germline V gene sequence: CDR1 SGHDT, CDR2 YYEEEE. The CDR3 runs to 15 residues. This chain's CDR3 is CASSLGGFSGNTIYF. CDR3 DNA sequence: TGTGCCAGCAGCTTGGGGGGATTCTCTGGAAACACCATATATTTT.

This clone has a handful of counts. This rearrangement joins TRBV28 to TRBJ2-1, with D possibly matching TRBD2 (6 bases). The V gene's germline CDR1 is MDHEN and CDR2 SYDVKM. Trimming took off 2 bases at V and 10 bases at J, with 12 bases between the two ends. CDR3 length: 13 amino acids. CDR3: CASSLVGLLEQFF. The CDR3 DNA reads TGTGCCAGCAGTTTAGTAGGACTATTAGAGCAGTTCTTC.

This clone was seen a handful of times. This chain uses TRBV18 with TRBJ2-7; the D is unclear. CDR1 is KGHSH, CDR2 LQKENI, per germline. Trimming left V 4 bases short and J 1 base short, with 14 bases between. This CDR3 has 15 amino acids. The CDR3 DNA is TGTGCCAGCTCACTCTTTGAAAGCGCATCCTACGAGCAGTACTTC. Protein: CASSLFESASYEQYF.

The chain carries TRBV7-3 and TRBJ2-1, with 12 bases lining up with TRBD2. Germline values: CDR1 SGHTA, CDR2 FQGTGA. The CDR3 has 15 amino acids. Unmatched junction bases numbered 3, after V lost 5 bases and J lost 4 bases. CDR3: CASSLTSGGYNEQFF. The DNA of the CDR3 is TGTGCCAGCAGCCTGACTAGCGGGGGATACAATGAGCAGTTCTTC. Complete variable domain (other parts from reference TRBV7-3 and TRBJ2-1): GAGVSQTPSNKVTEKGKYVELRCDPISGHTALYWYRQSLGQGPEFLIYFQGTGAADDSGLPNDRFFAVRPEGSVSTLKIQRTERGDSAVYLCASSLTSGGYNEQFFGPGTRLTVL.

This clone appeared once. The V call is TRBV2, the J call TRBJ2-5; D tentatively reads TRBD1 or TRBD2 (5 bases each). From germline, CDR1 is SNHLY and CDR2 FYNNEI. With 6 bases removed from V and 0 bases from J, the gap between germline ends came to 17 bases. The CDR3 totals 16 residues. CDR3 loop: CASRRGGERYQETQYF. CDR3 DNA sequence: TGTGCCAGCAGACGTGGGGGAGAGAGATACCAAGAGACCCAGTACTTC.

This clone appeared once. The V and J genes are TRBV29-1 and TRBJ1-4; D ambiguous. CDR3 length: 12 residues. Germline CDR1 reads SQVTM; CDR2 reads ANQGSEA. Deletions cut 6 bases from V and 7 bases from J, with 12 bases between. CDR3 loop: CSVADGFEKLFF. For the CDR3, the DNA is TGCAGCGTAGCTGACGGATTTGAAAAACTGTTTTTT. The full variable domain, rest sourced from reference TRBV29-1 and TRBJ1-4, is SAVISQKPSRDICQRGTSLTIQCQVDSQVTMMFWYRQQPGQSLTLIATANQGSEATYESGFVIDKFPISRPNLTFSTLTVSNMSPEDSSIYLCSVADGFEKLFFGSGTQLSVL.

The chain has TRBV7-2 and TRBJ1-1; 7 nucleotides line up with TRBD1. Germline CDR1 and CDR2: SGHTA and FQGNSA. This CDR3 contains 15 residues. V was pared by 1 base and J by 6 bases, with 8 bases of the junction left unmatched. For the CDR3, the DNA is TGTGCCAGCAGCTTAGATCAGGGGGTTTTAGCTGAAGCTTTCTTT. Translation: CASSLDQGVLAEAFF.

The CDR3 DNA follows: TGTGCCAGCACCCTGAGAACTAGCGGGAAGCGCACCTGGAGTGCCGGGGAGCTGTTTTTT. This sequence encodes CASTLRTSGKRTWSAGELFF. The rearrangement joins TRBV28 to TRBJ2-2; 10 positions match TRBD2. Germline CDR1 MDHEN, CDR2 SYDVKM. The CDR3 is 20 amino acids. V was clipped by 7 bases and J by 6 bases; unmatched bases: 23.

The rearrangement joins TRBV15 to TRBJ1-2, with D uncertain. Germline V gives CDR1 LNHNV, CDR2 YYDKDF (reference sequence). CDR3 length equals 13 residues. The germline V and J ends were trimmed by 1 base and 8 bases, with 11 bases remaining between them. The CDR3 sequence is CATSRGSPMGYTF. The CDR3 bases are TGTGCCACCAGCAGAGGGTCGCCTATGGGCTACACCTTC. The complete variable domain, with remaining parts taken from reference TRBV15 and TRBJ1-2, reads DAMVIQNPRYQVTQFGKPVTLSCSQTLNHNVMYWYQQKSSQAPKLLFHYYDKDFNNEADTPDNFQSRRPNTSFCFLDIRSPGLGDTAMYLCATSRGSPMGYTFGSGTRLTVV.

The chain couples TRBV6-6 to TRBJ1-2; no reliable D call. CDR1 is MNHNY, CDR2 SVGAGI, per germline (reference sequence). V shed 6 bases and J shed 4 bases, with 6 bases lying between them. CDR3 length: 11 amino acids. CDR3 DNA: TGTGCCAGCAGCAACGGCTATGGCTACACCTTC. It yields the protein CASSNGYGYTF.

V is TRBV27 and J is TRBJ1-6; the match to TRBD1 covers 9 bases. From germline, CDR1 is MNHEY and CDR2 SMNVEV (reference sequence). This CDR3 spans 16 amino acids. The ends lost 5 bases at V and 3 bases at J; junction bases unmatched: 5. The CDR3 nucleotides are TGTGCCAGCAGTCCTCAGGACAGGGGCTATAATTCACCCCTCCACTTT. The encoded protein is CASSPQDRGYNSPLHF.

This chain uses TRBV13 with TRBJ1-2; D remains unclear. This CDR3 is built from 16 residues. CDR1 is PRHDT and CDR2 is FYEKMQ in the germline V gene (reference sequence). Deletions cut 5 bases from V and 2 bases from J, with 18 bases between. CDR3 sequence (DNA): TGTGCCAGCAGCCGCCGCGGGGAGGGCAGGAACTATGGCTACACCTTC. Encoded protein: CASSRRGEGRNYGYTF.

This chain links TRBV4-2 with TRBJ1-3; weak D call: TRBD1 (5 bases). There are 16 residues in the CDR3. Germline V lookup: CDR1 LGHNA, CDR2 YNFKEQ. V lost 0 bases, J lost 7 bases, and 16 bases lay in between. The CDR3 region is CASSQDYDSRVNTIYF. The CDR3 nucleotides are TGTGCCAGCAGCCAAGATTATGACAGTCGTGTGAACACCATATATTTT.

For the CDR3, the DNA is TGTGCCAGCGGGTCTTTCAGGACAGGGGCTTCACCCCTCCACTTT. Translating gives CASGSFRTGASPLHF. The gene calls are TRBV7-9 and TRBJ1-6; 9 bases agree with TRBD1. The V gene's germline CDR1 is SEHNR and CDR2 FQNEAQ (reference sequence). V shed 8 bases and J 9 bases; nucleotides not matched to a gene: 11. The CDR3 totals 15 residues.

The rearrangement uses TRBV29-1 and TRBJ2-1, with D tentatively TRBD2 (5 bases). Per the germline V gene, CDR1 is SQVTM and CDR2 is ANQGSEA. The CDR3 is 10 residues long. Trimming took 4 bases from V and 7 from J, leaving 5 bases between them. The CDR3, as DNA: TGCAGCGTTGCGGGGAATGAGCAGTTCTTC. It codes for CSVAGNEQFF.

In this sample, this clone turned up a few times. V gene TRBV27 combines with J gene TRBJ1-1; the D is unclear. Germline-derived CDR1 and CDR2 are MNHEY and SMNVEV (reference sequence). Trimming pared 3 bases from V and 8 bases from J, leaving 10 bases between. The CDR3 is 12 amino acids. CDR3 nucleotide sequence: TGTGCCAGCAGTTTCAACAGAGTCGAAGCTTTCTTT. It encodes CASSFNRVEAFF.

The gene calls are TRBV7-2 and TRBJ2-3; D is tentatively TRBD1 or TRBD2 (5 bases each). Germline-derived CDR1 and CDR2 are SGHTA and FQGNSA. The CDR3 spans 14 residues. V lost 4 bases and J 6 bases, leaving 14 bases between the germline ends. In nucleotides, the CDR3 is TGTGCCAGCAGCTCCCAGGTCGGGGACGATACGCAGTATTTT. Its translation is CASSSQVGDDTQYF.

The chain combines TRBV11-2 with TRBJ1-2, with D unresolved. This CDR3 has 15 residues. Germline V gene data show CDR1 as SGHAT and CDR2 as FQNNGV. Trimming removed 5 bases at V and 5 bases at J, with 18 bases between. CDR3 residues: CASSPIGGDGYGYTF. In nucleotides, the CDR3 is TGTGCCAGCAGCCCGATCGGTGGCGACGGATATGGCTACACCTTC. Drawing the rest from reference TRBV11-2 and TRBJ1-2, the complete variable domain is EAGVAQSPRYKIIEKRQSVAFWCNPISGHATLYWYQQILGQGPKLLIQFQNNGVVDDSQLPKDRFSAERLKGVDSTLKIQPAKLEDSAVYLCASSPIGGDGYGYTFGSGTRLTVV.

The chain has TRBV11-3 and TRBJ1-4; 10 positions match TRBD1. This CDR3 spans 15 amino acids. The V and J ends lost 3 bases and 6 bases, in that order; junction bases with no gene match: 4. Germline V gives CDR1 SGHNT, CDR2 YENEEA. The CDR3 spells CASSFSGTGDEKLFF. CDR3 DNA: TGTGCCAGCAGCTTCTCCGGGACAGGGGATGAAAAACTGTTTTTT.

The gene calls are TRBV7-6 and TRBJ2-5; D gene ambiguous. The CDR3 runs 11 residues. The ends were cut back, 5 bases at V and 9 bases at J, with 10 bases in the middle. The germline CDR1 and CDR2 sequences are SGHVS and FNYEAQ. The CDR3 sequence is CASSLKAAQYF. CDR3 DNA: TGTGCCAGCAGCCTTAAGGCAGCCCAGTACTTC.

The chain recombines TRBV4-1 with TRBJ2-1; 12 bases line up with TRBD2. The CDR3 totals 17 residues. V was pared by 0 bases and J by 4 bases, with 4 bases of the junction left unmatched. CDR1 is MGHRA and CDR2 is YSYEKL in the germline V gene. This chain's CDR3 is CASSQDFLAGGYNEQFF. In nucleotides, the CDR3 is TGCGCCAGCAGCCAAGATTTCCTAGCGGGGGGGTACAATGAGCAGTTCTTC.

The CDR3 loop reads CASSEQGEQYEQYF. For the CDR3, the DNA is TGTGCCAGCAGTGAGCAGGGGGAGCAATACGAGCAGTACTTC. The chain has TRBV2 and TRBJ2-7, with 7 nucleotides matching TRBD1. The junction had 6 bases not matched to a gene; V was cut back by 3 bases and J by 4 bases. Germline V CDR1 and CDR2: SNHLY, FYNNEI. The CDR3 runs 14 residues.

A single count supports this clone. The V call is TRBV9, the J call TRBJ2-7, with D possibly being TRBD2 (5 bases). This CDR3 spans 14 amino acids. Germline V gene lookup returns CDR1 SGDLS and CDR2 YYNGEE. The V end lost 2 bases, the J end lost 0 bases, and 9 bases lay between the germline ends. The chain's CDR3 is CASSVSASSYEQYF. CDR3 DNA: TGTGCCAGCAGCGTTAGCGCTAGCTCCTACGAGCAGTACTTC.

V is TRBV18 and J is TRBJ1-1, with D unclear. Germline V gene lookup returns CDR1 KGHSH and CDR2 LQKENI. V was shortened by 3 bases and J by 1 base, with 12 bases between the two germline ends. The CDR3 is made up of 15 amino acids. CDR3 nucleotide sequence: TGTGCCAGCTCACCCATACTGGGAGAGAACACTGAAGCTTTCTTT. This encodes CASSPILGENTEAFF.

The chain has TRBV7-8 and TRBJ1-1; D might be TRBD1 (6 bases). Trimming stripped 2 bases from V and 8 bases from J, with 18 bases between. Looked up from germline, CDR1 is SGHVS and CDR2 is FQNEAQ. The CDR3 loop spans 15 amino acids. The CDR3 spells CASSLKGGRREEAFF. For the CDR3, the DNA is TGTGCCAGCAGCTTAAAGGGGGGACGGAGAGAAGAAGCTTTCTTT.

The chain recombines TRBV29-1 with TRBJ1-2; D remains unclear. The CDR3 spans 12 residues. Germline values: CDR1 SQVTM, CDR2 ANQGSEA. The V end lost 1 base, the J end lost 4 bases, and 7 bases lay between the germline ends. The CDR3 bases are TGCAGCGTTGAAGGAAGCCCCTATGGCTACACCTTC. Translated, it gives CSVEGSPYGYTF.